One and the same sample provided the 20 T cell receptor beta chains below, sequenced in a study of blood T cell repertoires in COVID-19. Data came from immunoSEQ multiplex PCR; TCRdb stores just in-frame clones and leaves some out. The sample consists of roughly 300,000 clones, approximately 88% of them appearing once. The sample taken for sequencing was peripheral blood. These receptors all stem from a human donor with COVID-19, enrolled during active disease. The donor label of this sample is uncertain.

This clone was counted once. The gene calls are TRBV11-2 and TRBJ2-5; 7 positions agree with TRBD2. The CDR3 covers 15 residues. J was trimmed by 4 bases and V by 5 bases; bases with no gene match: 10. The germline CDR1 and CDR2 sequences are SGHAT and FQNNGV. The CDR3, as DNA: TGTGCCAGCAGCACCTCCTTGGGGGGGAGAGAGACCCAGTACTTC. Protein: CASSTSLGGRETQYF.

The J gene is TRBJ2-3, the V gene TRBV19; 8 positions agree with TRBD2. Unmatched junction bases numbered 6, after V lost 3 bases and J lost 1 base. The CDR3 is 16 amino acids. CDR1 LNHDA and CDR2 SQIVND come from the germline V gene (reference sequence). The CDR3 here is CASSMGLEEGTDTQYF. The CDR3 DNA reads TGTGCCAGTAGTATGGGACTAGAAGAGGGCACAGATACGCAGTATTTT.

CDR3 nucleotide sequence: TGTGCCAGTAGTCAAACGATGGGGACATACCTGAGCAATCAGCCCCAGCATTTT. Translating it yields CASSQTMGTYLSNQPQHF. The genes are TRBV19 and TRBJ1-5, with D perhaps TRBD1 (6 bases). Trimming shortened V by 5 bases and J by 1 base, and 21 bases separated the two germline ends. The germline V gene encodes CDR1 LNHDA and CDR2 SQIVND (reference sequence). The CDR3 is 18 amino acids. The full variable domain, in which reference TRBV19 and TRBJ1-5 provide the parts outside the CDR3, is DGGITQSPKYLFRKEGQNVTLSCEQNLNHDAMYWYRQDPGQGLRLIYYSQIVNDFQKGDIAEGYSVSREKKESFPLTVTSAQKNPTAFYLCASSQTMGTYLSNQPQHFGDGTRLSIL.

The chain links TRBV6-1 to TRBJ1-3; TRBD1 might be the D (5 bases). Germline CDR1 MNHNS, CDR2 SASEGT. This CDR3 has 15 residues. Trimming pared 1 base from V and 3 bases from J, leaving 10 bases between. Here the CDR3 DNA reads TGTGCCAGCAGTGAAGATCTGACAGATGGAAACACCATATATTTT. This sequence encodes CASSEDLTDGNTIYF.

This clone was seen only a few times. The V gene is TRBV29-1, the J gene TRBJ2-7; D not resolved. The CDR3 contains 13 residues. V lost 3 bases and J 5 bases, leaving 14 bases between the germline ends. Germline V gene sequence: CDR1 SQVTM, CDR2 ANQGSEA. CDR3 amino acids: CSVEGGVSNEQYF. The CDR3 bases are TGCAGCGTTGAGGGTGGAGTTAGCAACGAGCAGTACTTC.

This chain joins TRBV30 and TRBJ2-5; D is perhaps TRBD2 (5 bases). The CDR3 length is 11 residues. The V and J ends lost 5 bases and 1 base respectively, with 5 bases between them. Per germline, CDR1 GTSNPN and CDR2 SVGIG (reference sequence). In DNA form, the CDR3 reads TGTGCCTGGCGGGGCCAAGAGACCCAGTACTTC. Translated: CAWRGQETQYF.

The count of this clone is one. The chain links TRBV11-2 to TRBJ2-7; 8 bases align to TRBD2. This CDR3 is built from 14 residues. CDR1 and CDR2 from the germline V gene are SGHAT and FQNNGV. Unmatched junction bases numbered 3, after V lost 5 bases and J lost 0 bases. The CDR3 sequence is CASSPGTSSYEQYF. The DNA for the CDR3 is TGTGCCAGCAGCCCCGGGACTAGCTCCTACGAGCAGTACTTC.

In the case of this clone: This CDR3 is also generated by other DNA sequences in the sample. DNA of the CDR3: TGCGCCAGCAGCTTGGAATTAGCGGGGTACAATGAGCAGTTCTTC. This encodes CASSLELAGYNEQFF. The genes are TRBV5-1 and TRBJ2-1; 8 bases fit TRBD2. This CDR3 spans 15 amino acids. Trimming removed 0 bases from V and 4 bases from J; junction bases left unmatched: 3. CDR1 is SGHRS and CDR2 is YFSETQ in the germline V gene. The full variable domain, with the rest looked up from reference TRBV5-1 and TRBJ2-1, is KAGVTQTPRYLIKTRGQQVTLSCSPISGHRSVSWYQQTPGQGLQFLFEYFSETQRNKGNFPGRFSGRQFSNSRSEMNVSTLELGDSALYLCASSLELAGYNEQFFGPGTRLTVL.

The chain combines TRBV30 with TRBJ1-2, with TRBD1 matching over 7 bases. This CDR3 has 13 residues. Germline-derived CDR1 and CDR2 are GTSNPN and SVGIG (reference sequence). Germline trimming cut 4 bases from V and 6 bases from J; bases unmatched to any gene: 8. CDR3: CAWNTGTEDGYTF. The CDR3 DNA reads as TGTGCCTGGAATACCGGGACAGAAGATGGCTACACCTTC.

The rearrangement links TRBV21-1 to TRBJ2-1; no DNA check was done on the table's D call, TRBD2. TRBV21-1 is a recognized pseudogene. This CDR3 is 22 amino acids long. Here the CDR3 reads CASSKDDPGTSGSFVCHNEQFF. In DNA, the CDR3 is TGTGCCAGCAGCAAAGATGACCCCGGGACTAGCGGGAGTTTTGTATGCCACAATGAGCAGTTCTTC.

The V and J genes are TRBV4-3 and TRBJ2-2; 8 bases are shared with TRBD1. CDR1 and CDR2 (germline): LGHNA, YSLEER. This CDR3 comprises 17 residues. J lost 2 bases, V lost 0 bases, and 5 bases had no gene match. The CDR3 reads CASSQETRGQNTGELFF. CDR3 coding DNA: TGCGCCAGCAGCCAAGAGACCAGGGGGCAAAACACCGGGGAGCTGTTTTTT.

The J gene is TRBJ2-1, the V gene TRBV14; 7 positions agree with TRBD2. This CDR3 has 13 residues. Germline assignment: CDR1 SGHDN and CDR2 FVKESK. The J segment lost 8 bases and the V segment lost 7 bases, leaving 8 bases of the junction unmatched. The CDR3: CASKQSGDDEQFF. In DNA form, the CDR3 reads TGTGCCAGCAAACAAAGCGGGGATGATGAGCAGTTCTTC.

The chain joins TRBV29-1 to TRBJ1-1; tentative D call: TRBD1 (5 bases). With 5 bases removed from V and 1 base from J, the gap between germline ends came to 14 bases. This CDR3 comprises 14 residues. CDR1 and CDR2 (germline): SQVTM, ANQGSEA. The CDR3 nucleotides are TGCAGCGTTTTGAAAGGGGTAGCGAACACTGAAGCTTTCTTT. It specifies CSVLKGVANTEAFF.

The DNA for the CDR3 is TGCAGTGCAGAGGGAGGAAACACCATATATTTT. It specifies CSAEGGNTIYF. V is TRBV20-1 and J is TRBJ1-3; no reliable D call. CDR3 size: 11 residues. From germline, CDR1 is DFQATT and CDR2 SNEGSKA (reference sequence). The V and J ends lost 6 bases and 4 bases respectively, with 7 bases between them.

The CDR3 protein is CASSQERRGGYTF. The CDR3 DNA sequence: TGTGCCAGCAGCCAAGAACGTAGGGGAGGCTACACCTTC. The V gene is TRBV14, the J gene TRBJ1-2; TRBD1 is a possible D gene (5 bases). Germline CDR1 and CDR2: SGHDN and FVKESK. V was cut by 0 bases and J by 8 bases, with 10 bases left in between. CDR3 length: 13 amino acids.

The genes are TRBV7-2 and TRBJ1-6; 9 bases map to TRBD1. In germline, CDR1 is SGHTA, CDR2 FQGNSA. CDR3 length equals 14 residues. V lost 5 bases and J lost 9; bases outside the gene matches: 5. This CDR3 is CASSGTGGGSPLHF. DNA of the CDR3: TGTGCCAGCAGCGGAACAGGGGGCGGTTCACCCCTCCACTTT.

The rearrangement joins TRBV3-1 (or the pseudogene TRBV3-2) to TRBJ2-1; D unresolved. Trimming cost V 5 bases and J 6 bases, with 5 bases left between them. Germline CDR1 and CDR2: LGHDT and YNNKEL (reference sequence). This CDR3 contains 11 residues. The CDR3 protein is CASSASNEQFF. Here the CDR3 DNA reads TGTGCCAGCAGCGCTAGCAATGAGCAGTTCTTC.

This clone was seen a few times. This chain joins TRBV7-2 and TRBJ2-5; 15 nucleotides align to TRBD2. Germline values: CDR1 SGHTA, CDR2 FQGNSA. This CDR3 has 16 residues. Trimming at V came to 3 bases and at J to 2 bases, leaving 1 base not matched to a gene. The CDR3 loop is CASSFGLAGGQETQYF. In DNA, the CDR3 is TGTGCCAGCAGCTTTGGACTAGCGGGAGGGCAAGAGACCCAGTACTTC. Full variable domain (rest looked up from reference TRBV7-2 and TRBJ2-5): GAGVSQSPSNKVTEKGKDVELRCDPISGHTALYWYRQSLGQGLEFLIYFQGNSAPDKSGLPSDRFSAERTGGSVSTLTIQRTQQEDSAVYLCASSFGLAGGQETQYFGPGTRLLVL.

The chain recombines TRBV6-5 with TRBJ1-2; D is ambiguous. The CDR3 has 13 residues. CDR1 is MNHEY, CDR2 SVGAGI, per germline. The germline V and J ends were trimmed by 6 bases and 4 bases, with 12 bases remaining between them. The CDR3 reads CASRSQMFYGYTF. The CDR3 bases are TGTGCCAGCAGATCTCAGATGTTCTATGGCTACACCTTC.

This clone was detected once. In DNA, the CDR3 is TGTGCCTGGGATGGCGGGAGGGCCAGAGATGAGCAGTTCTTC. It codes for CAWDGGRARDEQFF. V usage is TRBV30 and J usage is TRBJ2-1; 9 bases agree with TRBD2. The J segment lost 8 bases and the V segment lost 5 bases, leaving 10 bases of the junction unmatched. CDR3 length equals 14 residues. In germline, CDR1 is GTSNPN, CDR2 SVGIG (reference sequence). Using reference TRBV30 and TRBJ2-1 for the parts outside the CDR3, the full variable domain is SQTIHQWPATLVQPVGSPLSLECTVEGTSNPNLYWYRQAAGRGLQLLFYSVGIGQISSEVPQNLSASRPQDRQFILSSKKLLLSDSGFYLCAWDGGRARDEQFFGPGTRLTVL.